Below, one TCR beta chain is given with its context. Its antigen is currently unknown. Primers: 60 Vbeta forward and 13 Jbeta reverse. In the original processing: Later analysis identified roughly 82 million unique TCR beta chains, 9 million to 12 million shared. Assay: immunoSEQ multiplex PCR; the TCRdb copy retains only in-frame clones and omits some. V, J and clone size are taken as reported in that table, and D and trimming were inferred from the DNA itself. This table has more than 90,000 clones, 65% to 80% appearing once. Germline CDR1 and CDR2: SGHRS and YFSETQ. Trimming pared 3 bases from V and 3 bases from J, leaving 3 bases between. This CDR3 is built from 11 residues. The source of the sample is a study of cytomegalovirus exposure and HLA in healthy donors. Study-level background: A previous analysis identified around 120 million unique TCR beta sequences derived from some 170 million T cells. Study-wide results and limits: Owing to their indistinguishability, certain V segments, notably TRBV6-2 and TRBV6-3, were excluded. The majority of CMV-associated TCR beta chains were reported as apparently HLA-restricted in a later analysis.

This TCR was sampled from a human donor in good health. This rearrangement joins TRBV5-1 to TRBJ2-5; no reliable D call. The specimen was PBMCs. The CDR3 spells CASSYKETQYF. The CDR3, as DNA: TGCGCCAGCAGCTACAAAGAGACCCAGTACTTC.